These 18 T cell receptor beta chains share one sample of origin, sequenced in a study of T cells in Graves' hyperthyroidism and ophthalmopathy. There were TCR beta CDR3 regions amplified from RNA transcripts. HTBI primers drove first-round RT-PCR of the TCR CDR3. TCRdb recomputed calls from the multiplex PCR reads with MiXCR, one row per CDR3 protein. The repertoire includes about 640,000 distinct CDR3 sequences, about a fifth of them detected once, and over 30% sits in the top ten. Sequenced sample: blood. The receptors were sampled from a man younger than 45 with Graves' ophthalmopathy.

V and J are TRBV20-1 and TRBJ1-5, with D perhaps TRBD1 (5 bases). The germline V gene has CDR1 DFQATT and CDR2 SNEGSKA (reference sequence). The length of the CDR3 is 13 residues. The germline V and J ends were trimmed by 3 bases and 4 bases, with 10 bases remaining between them. The CDR3 DNA reads as TGCAGTGCTAGTTCGACAGCGAATCAGCCCCAGCATTTT. This gives the protein CSASSTANQPQHF.

This clonotype was seen a few times. The chain has TRBV9 and TRBJ2-7; perhaps D is TRBD1 or TRBD2 (5 bases each). The CDR3 extends over 16 amino acids. V lost 0 bases to trimming and J lost 5 bases, with 18 bases between them. CDR1 SGDLS and CDR2 YYNGEE come from the germline V gene. CDR3 bases: TGTGCCAGCAGCGTAGCTCGGGACGGCTTCCGAGACGAGCAGTACTTC. Its protein is CASSVARDGFRDEQYF. Filled out from reference TRBV9 and TRBJ2-7, the complete variable domain reads DSGVTQTPKHLITATGQRVTLRCSPRSGDLSVYWYQQSLDQGLQFLIQYYNGEERAKGNILERFSAQQFPDLHSELNLSSLELGDSALYFCASSVARDGFRDEQYFGPGTRLTVT.

J is TRBJ2-3 and V is TRBV6-1; the match to TRBD2 covers 11 bases. This CDR3 contains 17 residues. The V and J ends lost 5 bases and 1 base, in that order; junction bases with no gene match: 8. Germline CDR1 and CDR2: MNHNS and SASEGT. CDR3 nucleotides: TGTGCCAGCAGTATAGCGGGAGGGCCGCGTGGCACAGATACGCAGTATTTT. Its protein product is CASSIAGGPRGTDTQYF.

This clonotype was picked up many times. The chain employs TRBV7-2 and TRBJ2-7; TRBD1 aligns across 8 bases. Germline assignment: CDR1 SGHTA and CDR2 FQGNSA. The V segment lost 4 bases and the J segment 6 bases; nucleotides outside the gene matches: 8. The CDR3 covers 14 residues. This chain's CDR3 is CASSSTGALSEQYF. The CDR3 DNA is TGTGCCAGCAGCTCGACAGGGGCCCTTAGCGAGCAGTACTTC. The variable domain in full, completed from reference TRBV7-2 and TRBJ2-7, reads GAGVSQSPSNKVTEKGKDVELRCDPISGHTALYWYRQSLGQGLEFLIYFQGNSAPDKSGLPSDRFSAERTGGSVSTLTIQRTQQEDSAVYLCASSSTGALSEQYFGPGTRLTVT.

Concerning this clonotype itself: Compared with germline, one end of the junction differs, possibly owing to a read error. The V gene is TRBV28, the J gene TRBJ1-1; unclear D gene. Germline V gives CDR1 MDHEN, CDR2 SYDVKM. The CDR3 covers 14 residues. The CDR3 nucleotides are TGTGCCAGCAGCCCCCCGGGGTTCGACACTGAAACTTTCTTT. Its translation: CASSPPGFDTETFF.

This clonotype was detected a few times. The gene calls are TRBV5-1 and TRBJ1-2; 11 bases line up with TRBD1. This CDR3 is 13 amino acids long. V was clipped by 6 bases and J by 7 bases; unmatched bases: 5. CDR1 and CDR2 from the germline V gene are SGHRS and YFSETQ. CDR3 bases: TGCGCCAGCAACTGGGACAGGGGGTCTGGCTACACCTTC. Its translation is CASNWDRGSGYTF.

The chain recombines TRBV29-1 with TRBJ2-7, with a possible D match to TRBD1 (6 bases). This CDR3 is 14 amino acids long. CDR1 and CDR2 from the germline V gene are SQVTM and ANQGSEA. V dropped 5 bases and J dropped 0 bases, with 14 bases sitting between them. CDR3 nucleotide sequence: TGCAGCGTTAAACAGGGACCCAACTCCTACGAGCAGTACTTC. Its translation is CSVKQGPNSYEQYF.

This clonotype was seen at least ten times. This chain joins TRBV11-2 and TRBJ2-1; D possibly matches TRBD1 or TRBD2 (5 bases each). The CDR3 length is 15 residues. Trimming removed 3 bases from V and 6 bases from J, with 15 bases in between. Germline CDR1 is SGHAT and CDR2 is FQNNGV. CDR3 nucleotide sequence: TGTGCCAGCAGCTTCATATCGGGGCCATCCAATGAGCAGTTCTTC. It encodes CASSFISGPSNEQFF.

The chain links TRBV20-1 to TRBJ2-7, with 12 bases lining up with TRBD2. Unmatched junction bases numbered 8, after V lost 5 bases and J lost 3 bases. The CDR3 covers 15 residues. CDR1 DFQATT and CDR2 SNEGSKA come from the germline V gene (reference sequence). The CDR3 sequence is CSASRLAGAFYEQYF. The CDR3 nucleotides read TGCAGTGCTTCGCGACTAGCGGGAGCATTCTACGAGCAGTACTTC.

The chain uses TRBV9 and TRBJ1-2, with TRBD1 matching over 7 bases. This CDR3 is built from 14 residues. After removal of 3 bases from V and 10 bases from J, the junction contained 12 bases not matched to a gene. Per the germline V gene, CDR1 is SGDLS and CDR2 is YYNGEE. The chain's CDR3 is CASSAQQGMQDYTF. CDR3 nucleotides: TGTGCCAGCAGCGCCCAACAGGGGATGCAGGACTACACCTTC.

The rearrangement links TRBV28 to TRBJ2-2; 8 bases match TRBD2. Germline V gene data show CDR1 as MDHEN and CDR2 as SYDVKM. Trimming at V came to 6 bases and at J to 5 bases, leaving 8 bases not matched to a gene. The CDR3 runs 15 residues. The CDR3 reads CASSIPGLGTGELFF. CDR3 nucleotides: TGTGCCAGCAGCATACCGGGACTAGGGACCGGGGAGCTGTTTTTT.

The CDR3 bases are TGCAGTGCTAATCCCTCCAGGGCCACAGATACGCAGTATTTT. Encoded protein: CSANPSRATDTQYF. This chain joins TRBV20-1 and TRBJ2-3; D may be TRBD1 (5 bases). Germline values: CDR1 DFQATT, CDR2 SNEGSKA (reference sequence). The CDR3 has 14 residues. Trimming shortened V by 4 bases and J by 2 bases, and 13 bases separated the two germline ends.

This clonotype was found many times. This chain links TRBV7-9 with TRBJ2-3, with D possibly TRBD2 on 5 matching bases. This CDR3 contains 13 residues. Deletions cut 11 bases from V and 0 bases from J, with 12 bases between. CDR1 and CDR2 (germline): SEHNR, FQNEAQ (reference sequence). Written as DNA, the CDR3 is TGTGCCTCTCAACGGGGTAGCACAGATACGCAGTATTTT. Its translation is CASQRGSTDTQYF.

The V gene is TRBV4-3, the J gene TRBJ1-1; D is uncertain. The CDR3 totals 14 residues. Germline values: CDR1 LGHNA, CDR2 YSLEER. The V gene lost 0 bases and the J gene lost 1 base, with 6 bases spanning the gap. CDR3 region: CASSQDSRNTEAFF. The CDR3 region has the DNA TGCGCCAGCAGCCAAGATAGCAGGAACACTGAAGCTTTCTTT.

Many counts were recorded for this clonotype. V is TRBV20-1 and J is TRBJ1-4; 11 bases are a match to TRBD1. Per germline, CDR1 DFQATT and CDR2 SNEGSKA (reference sequence). V lost 5 bases, J lost 7 bases, and 6 bases stayed unmatched. This CDR3 contains 14 residues. The CDR3 here is CSASRTGGGEKLFF. In DNA form, the CDR3 reads TGCAGTGCTTCCCGGACAGGGGGCGGTGAAAAACTGTTTTTT.

In its sample, this clonotype was seen a few times. The rearrangement links TRBV7-6 to TRBJ2-1; weak D call: TRBD2 (7 bases). Germline V lookup: CDR1 SGHVS, CDR2 FNYEAQ. The ends were cut back, 5 bases at V and 7 bases at J, with 18 bases in the middle. This CDR3 comprises 15 residues. The CDR3 DNA reads TGTGCCAGCAGCCCCGAGCCAGGGAGGGGGAATGAGCAGTTCTTC. It specifies CASSPEPGRGNEQFF.

The table lists this clonotype with many counts. The V call is TRBV7-3, the J call TRBJ2-7; TRBD2 matches 11 bases. Germline CDR1 is SGHTA and CDR2 is FQGTGA. There are 14 residues in the CDR3. V shed 3 bases, J shed 5 bases, and the junction held 3 bases outside the gene matches. The CDR3 protein is CASSLTSGNHEQYF. CDR3 DNA: TGTGCCAGCAGCTTGACTAGCGGGAATCACGAGCAGTACTTC. The entire variable domain, with the rest obtained from reference TRBV7-3 and TRBJ2-7, is as follows: GAGVSQTPSNKVTEKGKYVELRCDPISGHTALYWYRQSLGQGPEFLIYFQGTGAADDSGLPNDRFFAVRPEGSVSTLKIQRTERGDSAVYLCASSLTSGNHEQYFGPGTRLTVT.

The table lists this clonotype with many counts. V is TRBV28 and J is TRBJ2-1; 12 bases are shared with TRBD2. With 1 base clipped from V and 9 bases from J, the junction kept 7 bases outside the gene matches. Germline V gene data show CDR1 as MDHEN and CDR2 as SYDVKM. This CDR3 contains 16 residues. Here the CDR3 reads CASSLSLAGGISEQFF. The CDR3 DNA is TGTGCCAGCAGTTTATCTCTAGCGGGAGGGATCAGTGAGCAGTTCTTC.